A single sample is the source of the 17 T cell receptor beta chains below, sequenced in a study of cytomegalovirus exposure and HLA in healthy donors. 60 Vbeta and 13 Jbeta primers were used in PCR. Only in-frame clones appear in the TCRdb table, and some are missing; sequencing was by immunoSEQ multiplex PCR. The sample records some 120,000 clones, 75% being singletons. The sequenced sample was PBMCs. The origin of the receptors is a woman aged 40 to 55 in good health and CMV-seropositive.

The gene calls are TRBV7-2 and TRBJ1-2, with TRBD1 matching 9 bases. Germline values: CDR1 SGHTA, CDR2 FQGNSA. The CDR3 contains 15 residues. After removal of 5 bases from V and 8 bases from J, the junction contained 12 bases not matched to a gene. The CDR3 DNA sequence: TGTGCCAGCAGCCCCGGGTTTGGACAGGGGAACGGCTACACCTTC. It yields the protein CASSPGFGQGNGYTF.

The rearrangement joins TRBV6-5 to TRBJ2-1; 8 bases map to TRBD2. V shed 5 bases and J 5 bases; nucleotides not matched to a gene: 2. Germline CDR1 is MNHEY and CDR2 is SVGAGI. The CDR3 totals 13 residues. CDR3 sequence reads: CASSRTSNNEQFF. The CDR3 region has the DNA TGTGCCAGCAGTAGGACTAGCAACAATGAGCAGTTCTTC.

This chain uses TRBV7-2 with TRBJ2-3, with 11 bases lining up with TRBD2. Unmatched junction bases numbered 4, after V lost 0 bases and J lost 5 bases. Germline V gene data show CDR1 as SGHTA and CDR2 as FQGNSA. The CDR3 contains 16 residues. In nucleotides, the CDR3 is TGTGCCAGCAGCTTAGCTAGCGGGAGGGCCGGAGATACGCAGTATTTT. It is translated as CASSLASGRAGDTQYF.

There are a few counts of this clone. This chain links TRBV2 with TRBJ2-3, with 12 bases matching TRBD2. Germline values: CDR1 SNHLY, CDR2 FYNNEI. J lost 4 bases, V lost 7 bases, and 6 bases had no gene match. This CDR3 contains 15 residues. The CDR3: CASNPLAGGADTQYF. For the CDR3, the DNA is TGTGCCAGCAATCCGCTAGCGGGAGGGGCAGATACGCAGTATTTT.

V gene TRBV7-9 combines with J gene TRBJ1-3; tentatively, D is TRBD1 (5 bases). There are 15 residues in the CDR3. In germline, CDR1 is SEHNR, CDR2 FQNEAQ (reference sequence). Between the trimmed V and J ends, which lost 2 bases and 4 bases, there was a span of 12 bases. CDR3 DNA sequence: TGTGCCAGCAGCTTACCCGACAGAGCGGGAAACACCATATATTTT. Translating gives CASSLPDRAGNTIYF.

The chain carries TRBV7-2 and TRBJ2-3; TRBD2 is a possible D gene (5 bases). The CDR3 spans 15 residues. Trimming removed 5 bases at V and 0 bases at J, with 12 bases between. From germline, CDR1 is SGHTA and CDR2 FQGNSA. The CDR3 DNA is TGTGCCAGCAGCCGGAGGACCTCTAGCACAGATACGCAGTATTTT. This sequence encodes CASSRRTSSTDTQYF.

V is TRBV7-3 and J is TRBJ2-2; 11 bases line up with TRBD2. The trim removed 5 bases at V and 6 bases at J, leaving 5 bases unmatched. Per the germline V gene, CDR1 is SGHTA and CDR2 is FQGTGA. The CDR3 runs to 15 residues. CDR3 sequence (DNA): TGTGCCAGCAGCCCCGGACTAGCGGGCGCCGGGGAGCTGTTTTTT. Encoded protein: CASSPGLAGAGELFF.

The chain combines TRBV7-8 with TRBJ1-4, with D uncertain. The CDR3 contains 17 residues. Trimming removed 0 bases from V and 2 bases from J, with 13 bases in between. Per germline, CDR1 SGHVS and CDR2 FQNEAQ. CDR3 sequence: CASSLAPRTRTNEKLFF. CDR3 coding DNA: TGTGCCAGCAGCTTAGCGCCCCGAACCAGGACTAATGAAAAACTGTTTTTT.

This clone appeared a few times. V gene TRBV15 combines with J gene TRBJ1-2; 7 bases align to TRBD1. Trimming removed 2 bases from V and 7 bases from J; junction bases left unmatched: 10. The V gene's germline CDR1 is LNHNV and CDR2 YYDKDF (reference sequence). The CDR3 consists of 15 residues. The CDR3 region has the DNA TGTGCCACCAGCAGACCCGGGACAGTTTTTACTGGCTACACCTTC. It translates to CATSRPGTVFTGYTF.

This sequence joins TRBV18 and TRBJ1-5; TRBD1 aligns across 8 bases. CDR1 is KGHSH, CDR2 LQKENI, per germline. The V segment lost 2 bases and the J segment 0 bases; nucleotides outside the gene matches: 9. This CDR3 contains 18 residues. CDR3 residues: CASSPSSPDRASNQPQHF. The CDR3 region has the DNA TGTGCCAGCTCACCATCGAGCCCGGACAGGGCTAGCAATCAGCCCCAGCATTTT.

V usage is TRBV4-2 and J usage is TRBJ2-1; 13 bases are shared with TRBD2. V gave up 3 bases and J gave up 4 bases; unmatched junction bases: 9. Germline values: CDR1 LGHNA, CDR2 YNFKEQ. The CDR3 contains 18 residues. Written as DNA, the CDR3 is TGTGCCAGCAGCCAGGGCAACTCGGGACTAGCGGGATACAATGAGCAGTTCTTC. Amino acid sequence: CASSQGNSGLAGYNEQFF.

V gene TRBV14 combines with J gene TRBJ1-2; 9 nucleotides agree with TRBD1. With V trimmed by 3 bases and J by 5 bases, 13 bases remained unmatched. This CDR3 contains 17 residues. Per germline, CDR1 SGHDN and CDR2 FVKESK. CDR3 sequence (DNA): TGTGCCAGCAGCCAGCCACGGGACAGGGAATTTAATTATGGCTACACCTTC. Translating it yields CASSQPRDREFNYGYTF.

This clone was seen a single time. J is TRBJ1-6 and V is TRBV25-1; D possibly corresponds to TRBD1 (5 bases). V was pared by 4 bases and J by 9 bases, with 10 bases between. CDR3 size: 13 residues. The V gene's germline CDR1 is MGHDK and CDR2 SYGVNS. CDR3 nucleotide sequence: TGTGCCAGCAGTGGTGGGACTAGTTCACCCCTCCACTTT. Translating it yields CASSGGTSSPLHF.

This clone was detected only a few times. The chain couples TRBV27 to TRBJ1-2; possibly TRBD1 for D (5 bases). Trimming removed 0 bases from V and 5 bases from J, with 13 bases in between. Germline CDR1 and CDR2: MNHEY and SMNVEV (reference sequence). This CDR3 has 15 amino acids. The DNA for the CDR3 is TGTGCCAGCAGTTTATCGGGGCAGGGAGGGTATGGCTACACCTTC. Protein: CASSLSGQGGYGYTF.

The rearrangement joins TRBV7-2 to TRBJ2-7, with D unresolved. Germline V gene lookup returns CDR1 SGHTA and CDR2 FQGNSA. The ends were cut back, 5 bases at V and 0 bases at J, with 8 bases in the middle. The CDR3 sequence is 13 residues long. The CDR3 DNA follows: TGTGCCAGCAGCCGTTTCTTCTCCTACGAGCAGTACTTC. Its translation: CASSRFFSYEQYF.

In its sample, this clone was seen once. The V gene is TRBV15, the J gene TRBJ1-6; no firm D call. The CDR3 has 14 amino acids. CDR1 is LNHNV and CDR2 is YYDKDF in the germline V gene (reference sequence). The V gene lost 7 bases and the J gene lost 9 bases, with 16 bases spanning the gap. The CDR3 region is CATNPTREGSPLHF. Here the CDR3 DNA reads TGTGCCACCAACCCGACTCGAGAGGGTTCACCCCTCCACTTT.

The chain uses TRBV10-3 and TRBJ1-5; 12 bases match TRBD1. Unmatched junction bases numbered 5, after V lost 6 bases and J lost 5 bases. Per the germline V gene, CDR1 is ENHRY and CDR2 is SYGVKD. The CDR3 extends over 15 amino acids. CDR3 protein: CAIRSGTGGDQPQHF. The CDR3 bases are TGTGCCATCAGGTCCGGGACAGGGGGCGATCAGCCCCAGCATTTT.